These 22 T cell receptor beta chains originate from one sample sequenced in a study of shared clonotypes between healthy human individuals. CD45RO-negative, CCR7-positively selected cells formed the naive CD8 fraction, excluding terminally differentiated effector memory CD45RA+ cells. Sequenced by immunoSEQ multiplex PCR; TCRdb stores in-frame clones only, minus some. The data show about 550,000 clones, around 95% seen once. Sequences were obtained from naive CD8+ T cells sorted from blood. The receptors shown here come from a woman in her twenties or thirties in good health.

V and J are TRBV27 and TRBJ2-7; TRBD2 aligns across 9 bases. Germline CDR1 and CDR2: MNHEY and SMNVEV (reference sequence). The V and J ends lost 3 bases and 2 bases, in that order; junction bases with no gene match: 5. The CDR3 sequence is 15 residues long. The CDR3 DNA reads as TGTGCCAGCAGTTTTGGGGGCGGGAGGGCCTACGAGCAGTACTTC. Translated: CASSFGGGRAYEQYF.

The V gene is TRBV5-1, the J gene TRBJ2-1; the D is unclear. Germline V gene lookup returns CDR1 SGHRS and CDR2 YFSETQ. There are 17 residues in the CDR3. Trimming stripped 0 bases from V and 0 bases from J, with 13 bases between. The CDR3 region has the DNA TGCGCCAGCAGCTTGGGGCAGATAAAAGACTCCTACAATGAGCAGTTCTTC. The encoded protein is CASSLGQIKDSYNEQFF.

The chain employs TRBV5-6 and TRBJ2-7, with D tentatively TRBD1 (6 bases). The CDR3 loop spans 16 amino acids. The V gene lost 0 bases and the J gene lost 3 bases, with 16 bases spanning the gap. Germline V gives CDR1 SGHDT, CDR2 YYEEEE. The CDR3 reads CASSLALAGALYEQYF. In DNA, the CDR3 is TGTGCCAGCAGCTTGGCCTTAGCAGGGGCCCTCTACGAGCAGTACTTC.

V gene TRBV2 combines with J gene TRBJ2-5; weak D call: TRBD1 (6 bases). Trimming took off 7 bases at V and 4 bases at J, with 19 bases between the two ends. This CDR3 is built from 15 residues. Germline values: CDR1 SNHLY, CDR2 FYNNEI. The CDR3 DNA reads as TGTGCCAGCACAAAAGGGGGAGAAGGGAGAGAGACCCAGTACTTC. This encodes CASTKGGEGRETQYF.

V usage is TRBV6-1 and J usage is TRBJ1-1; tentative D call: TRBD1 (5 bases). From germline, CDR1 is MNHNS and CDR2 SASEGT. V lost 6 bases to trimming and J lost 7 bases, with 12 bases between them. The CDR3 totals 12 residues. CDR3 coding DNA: TGTGCCAGCAGATACCCGGGACTTGAAGCTTTCTTT. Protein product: CASRYPGLEAFF.

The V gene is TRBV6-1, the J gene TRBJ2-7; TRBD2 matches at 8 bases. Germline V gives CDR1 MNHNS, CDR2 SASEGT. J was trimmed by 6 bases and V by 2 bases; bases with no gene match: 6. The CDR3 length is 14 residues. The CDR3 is CASSEYWTSREQYF. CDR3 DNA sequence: TGTGCCAGCAGTGAATACTGGACTAGCCGCGAGCAGTACTTC.

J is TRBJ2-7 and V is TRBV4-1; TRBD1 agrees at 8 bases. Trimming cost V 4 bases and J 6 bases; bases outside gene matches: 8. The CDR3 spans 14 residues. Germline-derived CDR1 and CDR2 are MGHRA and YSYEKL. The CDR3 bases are TGCGCCAGCAGCCCTCGGACAGGGTCGGGCGAGCAGTACTTC. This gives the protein CASSPRTGSGEQYF.

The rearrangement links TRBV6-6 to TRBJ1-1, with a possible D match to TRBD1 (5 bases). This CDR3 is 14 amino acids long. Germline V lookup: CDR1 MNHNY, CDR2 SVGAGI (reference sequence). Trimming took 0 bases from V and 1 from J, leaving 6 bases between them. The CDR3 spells CASSYSGGNTEAFF. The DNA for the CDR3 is TGTGCCAGCAGTTACTCGGGGGGGAACACTGAAGCTTTCTTT.

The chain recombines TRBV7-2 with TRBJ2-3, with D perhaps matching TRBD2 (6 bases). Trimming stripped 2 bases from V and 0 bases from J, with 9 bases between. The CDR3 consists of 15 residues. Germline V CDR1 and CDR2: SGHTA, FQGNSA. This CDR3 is CASSLTGVSTDTQYF. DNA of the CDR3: TGTGCCAGCAGCTTAACGGGAGTCAGCACAGATACGCAGTATTTT.

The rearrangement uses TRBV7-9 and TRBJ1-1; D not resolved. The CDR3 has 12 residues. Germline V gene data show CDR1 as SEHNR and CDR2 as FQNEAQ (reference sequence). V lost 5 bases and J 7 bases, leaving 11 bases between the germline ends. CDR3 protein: CASSRQVNEAFF. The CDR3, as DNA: TGTGCCAGCAGCCGACAAGTTAATGAAGCTTTCTTT.

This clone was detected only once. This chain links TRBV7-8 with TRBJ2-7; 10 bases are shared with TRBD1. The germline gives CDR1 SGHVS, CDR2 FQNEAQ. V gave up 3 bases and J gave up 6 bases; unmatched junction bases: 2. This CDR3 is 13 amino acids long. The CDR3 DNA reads TGTGCCAGCAGCTTCGACAGGGGGCCCGAGCAGTACTTC. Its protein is CASSFDRGPEQYF.

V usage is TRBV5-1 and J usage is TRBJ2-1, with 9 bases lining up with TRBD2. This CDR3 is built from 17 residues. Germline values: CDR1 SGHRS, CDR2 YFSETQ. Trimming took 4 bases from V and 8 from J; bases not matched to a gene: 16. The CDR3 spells CASSADLSGSGIHEQFF. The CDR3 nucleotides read TGCGCCAGCAGCGCCGACCTTAGCGGGAGTGGAATCCATGAGCAGTTCTTC.

CDR3 nucleotides: TGTGCCAGCAGCTTGGGCAGTACTAGCACAGATACGCAGTATTTT. It yields the protein CASSLGSTSTDTQYF. The chain recombines TRBV7-9 with TRBJ2-3; no reliable D call. Trimming left V 3 bases short and J 0 bases short, with 10 bases between. CDR3 length equals 15 residues. Looked up from germline, CDR1 is SEHNR and CDR2 is FQNEAQ (reference sequence).

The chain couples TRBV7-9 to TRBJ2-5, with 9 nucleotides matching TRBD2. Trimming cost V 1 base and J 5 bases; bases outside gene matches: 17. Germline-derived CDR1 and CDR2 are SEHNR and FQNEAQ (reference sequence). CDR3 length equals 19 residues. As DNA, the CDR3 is TGTGCCAGCAGCTTAGTTGGGTCCCAGCGGGAGGTGGACGGGGAGACCCAGTACTTC. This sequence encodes CASSLVGSQREVDGETQYF.

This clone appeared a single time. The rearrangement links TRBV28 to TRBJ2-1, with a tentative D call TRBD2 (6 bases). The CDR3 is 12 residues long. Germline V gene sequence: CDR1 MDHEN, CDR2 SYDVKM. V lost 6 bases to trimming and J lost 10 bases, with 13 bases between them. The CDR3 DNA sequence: TGTGCCAGCAGCCCGAGCGGGCACGAGCAGTTCTTC. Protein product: CASSPSGHEQFF.

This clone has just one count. This CDR3 reads CATSSVNSYEQYF. The CDR3 DNA reads TGTGCCACCAGCAGCGTGAACTCCTACGAGCAGTACTTC. The chain is built from TRBV15 and TRBJ2-7, with unresolved D. V lost 3 bases, J lost 0 bases, and 6 bases lay in between. The V gene's germline CDR1 is LNHNV and CDR2 YYDKDF (reference sequence). The CDR3 has 13 amino acids. The variable domain in full, with the rest retrieved from reference TRBV15 and TRBJ2-7, is DAMVIQNPRYQVTQFGKPVTLSCSQTLNHNVMYWYQQKSSQAPKLLFHYYDKDFNNEADTPDNFQSRRPNTSFCFLDIRSPGLGDTAMYLCATSSVNSYEQYFGPGTRLTVT.

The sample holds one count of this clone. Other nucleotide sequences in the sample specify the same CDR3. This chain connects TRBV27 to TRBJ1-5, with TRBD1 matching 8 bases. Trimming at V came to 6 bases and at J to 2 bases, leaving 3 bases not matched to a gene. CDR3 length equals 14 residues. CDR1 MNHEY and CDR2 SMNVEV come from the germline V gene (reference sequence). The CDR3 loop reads CASSLTGGNQPQHF. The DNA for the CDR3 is TGTGCCAGCAGCCTGACAGGGGGCAATCAGCCCCAGCATTTT.

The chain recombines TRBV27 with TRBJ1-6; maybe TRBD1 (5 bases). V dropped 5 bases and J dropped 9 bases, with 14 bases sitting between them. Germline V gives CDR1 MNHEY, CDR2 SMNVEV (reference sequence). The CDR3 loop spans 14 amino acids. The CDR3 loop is CASSPGIVVSPLHF. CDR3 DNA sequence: TGTGCCAGCAGTCCAGGGATTGTGGTTTCACCCCTCCACTTT.

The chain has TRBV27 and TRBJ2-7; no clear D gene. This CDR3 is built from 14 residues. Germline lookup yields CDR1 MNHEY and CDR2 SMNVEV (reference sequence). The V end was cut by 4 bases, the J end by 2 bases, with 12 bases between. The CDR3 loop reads CASSYIPGAYEQYF. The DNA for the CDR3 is TGTGCCAGCAGTTATATCCCTGGGGCCTACGAGCAGTACTTC.

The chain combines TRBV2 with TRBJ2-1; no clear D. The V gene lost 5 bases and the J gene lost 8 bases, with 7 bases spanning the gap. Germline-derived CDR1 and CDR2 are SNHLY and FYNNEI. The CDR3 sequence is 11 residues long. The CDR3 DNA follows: TGTGCCAGCAGTATCTATTATGAGCAGTTCTTC. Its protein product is CASSIYYEQFF.

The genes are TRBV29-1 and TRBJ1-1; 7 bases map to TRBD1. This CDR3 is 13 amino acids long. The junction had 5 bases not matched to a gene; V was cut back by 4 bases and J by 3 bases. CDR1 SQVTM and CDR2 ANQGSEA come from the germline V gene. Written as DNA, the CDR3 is TGCAGCGTTGGCACAGGGGAATACACTGAAGCTTTCTTT. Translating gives CSVGTGEYTEAFF.

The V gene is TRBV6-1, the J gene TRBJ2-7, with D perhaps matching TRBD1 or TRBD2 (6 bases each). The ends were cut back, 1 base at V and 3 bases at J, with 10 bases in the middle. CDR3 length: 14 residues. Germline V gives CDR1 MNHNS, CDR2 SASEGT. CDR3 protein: CASSEGGADYEQYF. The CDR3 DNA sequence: TGTGCCAGCAGTGAAGGGGGGGCAGACTACGAGCAGTACTTC.